This T cell receptor (beta chain) was found in a study of blood T cell repertoires in COVID-19. The CDR3 loop spans 15 amino acids. Deletions cut 1 base from V and 1 base from J, with 7 bases between. The V gene's germline CDR1 is SGHNT and CDR2 YENEEA. Using immunoSEQ multiplex PCR, the repertoire was profiled, and TCRdb retains in-frame clones only, with some absent. The data hold approximately 72,000 clones, with 89% observed a single time. The sequence was obtained from a man aged 55-75 years with acute or convalescent COVID-19. The chain joins TRBV11-3 to TRBJ2-2; unclear D gene. Source material: peripheral blood. CDR3 residues: CASSLGQLNTGELFF. The DNA for the CDR3 is TGTGCCAGCAGCTTAGGCCAACTGAACACCGGGGAGCTGTTTTTT.